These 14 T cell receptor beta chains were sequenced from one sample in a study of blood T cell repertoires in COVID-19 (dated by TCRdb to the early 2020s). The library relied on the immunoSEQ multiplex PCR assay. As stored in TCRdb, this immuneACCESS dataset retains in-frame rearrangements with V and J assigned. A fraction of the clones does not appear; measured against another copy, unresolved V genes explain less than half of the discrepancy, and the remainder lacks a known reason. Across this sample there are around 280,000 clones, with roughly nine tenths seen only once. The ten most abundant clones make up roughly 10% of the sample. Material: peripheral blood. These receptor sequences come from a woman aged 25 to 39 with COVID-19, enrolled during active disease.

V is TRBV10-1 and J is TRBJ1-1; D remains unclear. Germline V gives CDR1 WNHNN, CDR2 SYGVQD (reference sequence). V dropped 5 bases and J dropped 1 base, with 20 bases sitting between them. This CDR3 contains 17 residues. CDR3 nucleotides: TGCGCCAGCAGTACCGACCGCCGCAGGCTCAGGAACACTGAAGCTTTCTTT. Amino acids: CASSTDRRRLRNTEAFF.

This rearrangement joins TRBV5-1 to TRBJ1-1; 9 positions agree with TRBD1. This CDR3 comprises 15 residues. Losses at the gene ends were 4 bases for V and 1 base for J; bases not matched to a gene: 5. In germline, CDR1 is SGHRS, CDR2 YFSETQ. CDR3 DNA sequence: TGCGCCAGCAGCCTGCGGACAGGGGCGAACACTGAAGCTTTCTTT. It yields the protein CASSLRTGANTEAFF.

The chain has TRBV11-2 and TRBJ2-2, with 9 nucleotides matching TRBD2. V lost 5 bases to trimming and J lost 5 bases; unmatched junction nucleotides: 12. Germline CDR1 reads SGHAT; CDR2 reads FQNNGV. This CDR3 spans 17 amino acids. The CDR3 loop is CASSGIAGGLGTGELFF. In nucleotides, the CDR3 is TGTGCCAGCAGCGGAATCGCGGGGGGGCTAGGGACCGGGGAGCTGTTTTTT.

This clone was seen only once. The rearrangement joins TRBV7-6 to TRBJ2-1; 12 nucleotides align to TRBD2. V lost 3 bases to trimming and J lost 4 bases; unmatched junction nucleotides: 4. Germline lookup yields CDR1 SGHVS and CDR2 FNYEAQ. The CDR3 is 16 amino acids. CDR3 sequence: CASSFLAGGGYNEQFF. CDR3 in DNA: TGTGCCAGCAGCTTCCTAGCGGGGGGGGGATACAATGAGCAGTTCTTC.

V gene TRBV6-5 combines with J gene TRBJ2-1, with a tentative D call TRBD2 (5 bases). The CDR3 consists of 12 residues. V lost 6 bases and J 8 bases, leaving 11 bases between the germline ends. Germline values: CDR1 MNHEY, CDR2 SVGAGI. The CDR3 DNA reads TGTGCCAGCAGCGTACTAGGCGATGAGCAGTTCTTC. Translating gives CASSVLGDEQFF.

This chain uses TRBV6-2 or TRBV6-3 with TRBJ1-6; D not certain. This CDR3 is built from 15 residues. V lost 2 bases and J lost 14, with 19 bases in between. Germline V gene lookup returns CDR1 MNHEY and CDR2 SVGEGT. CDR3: CASSYVRANTEALHF. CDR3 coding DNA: TGTGCCAGCAGTTACGTCCGGGCCAATACGGAGGCCCTCCACTTT.

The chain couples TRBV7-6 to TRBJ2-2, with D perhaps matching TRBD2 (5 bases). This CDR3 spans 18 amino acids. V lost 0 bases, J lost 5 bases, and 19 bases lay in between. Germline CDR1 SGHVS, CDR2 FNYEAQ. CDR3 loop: CASSLAGLNLRETGELFF. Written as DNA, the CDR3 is TGTGCCAGCAGCTTAGCAGGCCTCAATCTAAGGGAGACCGGGGAGCTGTTTTTT.

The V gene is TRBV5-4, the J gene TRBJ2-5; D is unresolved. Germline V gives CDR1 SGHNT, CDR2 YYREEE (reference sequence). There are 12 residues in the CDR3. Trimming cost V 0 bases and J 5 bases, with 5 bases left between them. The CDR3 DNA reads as TGTGCCAGCAGCTTGGGAGAGGAGACCCAGTACTTC. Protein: CASSLGEETQYF.

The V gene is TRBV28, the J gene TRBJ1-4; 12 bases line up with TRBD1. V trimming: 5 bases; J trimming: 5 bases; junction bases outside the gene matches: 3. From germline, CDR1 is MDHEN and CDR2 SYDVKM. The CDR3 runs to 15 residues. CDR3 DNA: TGTGCCAGCAGTGGGACAGGGGGCTCAAATGAAAAACTGTTTTTT. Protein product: CASSGTGGSNEKLFF.

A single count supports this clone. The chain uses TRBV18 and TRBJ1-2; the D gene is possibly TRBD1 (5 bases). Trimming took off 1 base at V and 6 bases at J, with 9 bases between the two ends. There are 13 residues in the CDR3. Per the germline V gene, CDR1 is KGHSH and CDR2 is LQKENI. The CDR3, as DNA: TGTGCCAGCTCACCACGGGGGACTCATGGCTACACCTTC. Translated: CASSPRGTHGYTF.

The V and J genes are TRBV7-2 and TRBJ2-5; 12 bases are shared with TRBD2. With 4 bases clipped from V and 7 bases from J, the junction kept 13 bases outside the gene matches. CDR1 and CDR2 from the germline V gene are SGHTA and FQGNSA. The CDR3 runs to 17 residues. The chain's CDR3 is CASSSTSGGRPGGTQYF. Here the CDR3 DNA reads TGTGCCAGCAGCTCGACTAGCGGGGGCCGGCCGGGGGGGACCCAGTACTTC.

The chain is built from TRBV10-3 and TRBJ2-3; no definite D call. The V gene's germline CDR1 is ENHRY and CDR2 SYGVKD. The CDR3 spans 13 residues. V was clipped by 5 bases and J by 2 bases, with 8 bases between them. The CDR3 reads CAISIAATDTQYF. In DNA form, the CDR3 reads TGTGCCATCAGTATTGCGGCCACAGATACGCAGTATTTT.

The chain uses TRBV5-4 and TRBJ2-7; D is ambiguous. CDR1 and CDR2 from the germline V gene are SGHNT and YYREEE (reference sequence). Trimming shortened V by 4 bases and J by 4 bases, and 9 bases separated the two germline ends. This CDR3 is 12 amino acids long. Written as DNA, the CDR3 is TGTGCCAGCAGCGACACAGAATACGAGCAGTACTTC. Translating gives CASSDTEYEQYF.

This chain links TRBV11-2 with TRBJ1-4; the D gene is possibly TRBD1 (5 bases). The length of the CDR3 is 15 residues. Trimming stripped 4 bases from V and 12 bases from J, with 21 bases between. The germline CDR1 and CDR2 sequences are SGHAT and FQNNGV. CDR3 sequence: CASSYEASSGGELFF. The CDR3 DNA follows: TGTGCCAGCAGCTATGAAGCCTCCTCGGGAGGGGAACTGTTTTTT.